The 14 T cell receptor beta chains given below trace back to one sample, sequenced in a study of control samples from healthy donors and cancer patients. Produced via immunoSEQ multiplex PCR; TCRdb's table is partial and in-frame only. The data hold about 130,000 clones, with 70% to 90% observed a single time. The sample taken for sequencing was blood. Source of these receptors: a man aged 45 to 65 in good health.

The chain is built from TRBV3-1 (or the pseudogene TRBV3-2) and TRBJ2-5; D remains ambiguous. Trimming pared 6 bases from V and 2 bases from J, leaving 13 bases between. This CDR3 is 14 amino acids long. Germline assignment: CDR1 LGHDT and CDR2 YNNKEL (reference sequence). The DNA for the CDR3 is TGTGCCAGCAGTACTACAGTGATTCAAGAGACCCAGTACTTC. Amino acid sequence: CASSTTVIQETQYF.

This clone was detected only once. The chain links TRBV9 to TRBJ2-1, with D perhaps TRBD2 (5 bases). The V gene lost 2 bases and the J gene lost 8 bases, with 8 bases spanning the gap. The germline CDR1 and CDR2 sequences are SGDLS and YYNGEE. This CDR3 spans 12 amino acids. The CDR3 DNA sequence: TGTGCCAGCAGCGTGAGAGCGGATGAGCAGTTCTTC. This encodes CASSVRADEQFF.

CDR3 loop: CASRLTGFGEQYF. The CDR3, as DNA: TGTGCCAGCAGGCTGACGGGGTTTGGGGAGCAGTACTTC. The chain combines TRBV6-6 with TRBJ2-7; D possibly corresponds to TRBD2 (5 bases). The CDR3 runs 13 residues. In germline, CDR1 is MNHNY, CDR2 SVGAGI (reference sequence). V was pared by 6 bases and J by 7 bases, with 16 bases between.

In its sample, this clone was seen once. DNA for the CDR3: TGTGCCAGCAGTTTTAGTATTGGGGAGCTGTTTTTT. Its protein product is CASSFSIGELFF. The chain has TRBV28 and TRBJ2-2; the D is unclear. Germline V gene data show CDR1 as MDHEN and CDR2 as SYDVKM. Between the trimmed V and J ends, which lost 3 bases and 8 bases, there was a span of 7 bases. CDR3 length: 12 amino acids.

The chain employs TRBV7-2 and TRBJ2-1; D is unclear. V gave up 5 bases and J gave up 2 bases, with 13 bases separating them. CDR1 and CDR2 from the germline V gene are SGHTA and FQGNSA. This CDR3 contains 15 residues. The CDR3: CASSAVRLTYNEQFF. The CDR3 DNA reads as TGTGCCAGCAGCGCAGTGAGGTTAACCTACAATGAGCAGTTCTTC.

The V gene is TRBV7-9, the J gene TRBJ2-5; TRBD2 matches at 9 bases. This CDR3 region has 15 residues. Germline-derived CDR1 and CDR2 are SEHNR and FQNEAQ (reference sequence). The V and J ends lost 2 bases and 2 bases, in that order; junction bases with no gene match: 3. The CDR3 region is CASSLRLAGQETQYF. In DNA, the CDR3 is TGTGCCAGCAGCTTACGGCTAGCGGGGCAAGAGACCCAGTACTTC.

The genes are TRBV27 and TRBJ2-1; tentative D call: TRBD1 (6 bases). V gave up 2 bases and J gave up 4 bases, with 15 bases separating them. The germline V gene has CDR1 MNHEY and CDR2 SMNVEV (reference sequence). This CDR3 comprises 16 residues. The CDR3 loop is CASSLSQGTLYNEQFF. CDR3 DNA sequence: TGTGCCAGCAGTTTAAGTCAAGGGACACTATACAATGAGCAGTTCTTC.

The chain employs TRBV15 and TRBJ2-7; D is unresolved. The CDR3 consists of 13 residues. Germline CDR1 LNHNV, CDR2 YYDKDF (reference sequence). V lost 4 bases and J lost 0, with 7 bases in between. The CDR3 DNA reads as TGTGCCACCAGCACAGGTAGCTCCTACGAGCAGTACTTC. The encoded protein is CATSTGSSYEQYF.

J is TRBJ1-5 and V is TRBV23-1; TRBD1 agrees at 9 bases. TRBV23-1 is an ORF, with its function uncertain. The CDR3 is made up of 20 amino acids. The junction had 15 bases not matched to a gene; V was cut back by 0 bases and J by 3 bases. CDR3 amino acids: CASSQSSMDTGGFNNQPQHF. Here the CDR3 DNA reads TGCGCCAGCAGTCAATCTAGTATGGATACAGGGGGCTTTAACAATCAGCCCCAGCATTTT.

J is TRBJ2-5 and V is TRBV3-1 (or the pseudogene TRBV3-2); unclear D gene. Trimming pared 2 bases from V and 5 bases from J, leaving 6 bases between. The CDR3 runs 12 residues. Germline values: CDR1 LGHDT, CDR2 YNNKEL (reference sequence). CDR3 DNA: TGTGCCAGCAGCCAACTCCGGGAGACCCAGTACTTC. The encoded protein is CASSQLRETQYF.

Only one count was recorded for this clone. Other DNA variants within this sample encode the same CDR3. The chain couples TRBV18 to TRBJ1-2, with 7 nucleotides matching TRBD1. The CDR3 is 12 residues long. The junction had 5 bases not matched to a gene; V was cut back by 4 bases and J by 9 bases. From germline, CDR1 is KGHSH and CDR2 LQKENI. CDR3 residues: CASSRPQGSYTF. In nucleotides, the CDR3 is TGTGCCAGCTCACGTCCACAGGGGAGCTACACCTTC.

The chain has TRBV27 and TRBJ2-1, with 10 bases that match TRBD2. CDR1 and CDR2 from the germline V gene are MNHEY and SMNVEV (reference sequence). With 5 bases clipped from V and 5 bases from J, the junction kept 6 bases outside the gene matches. There are 15 residues in the CDR3. The CDR3 DNA follows: TGTGCCAGCAGTCAAAGGACTAGCGGTAACAATGAGCAGTTCTTC. Protein product: CASSQRTSGNNEQFF.

The chain carries TRBV12-5 and TRBJ2-3; perhaps TRBD1 as D (6 bases). V lost 2 bases and J lost 3, with 15 bases in between. Germline V gene sequence: CDR1 LGHNT, CDR2 FRNRAP. The CDR3 contains 16 residues. CDR3 DNA sequence: TGTGCTAGTGGTTTGAGAGGTACAGGGAGTACAGATACGCAGTATTTT. The encoded protein is CASGLRGTGSTDTQYF.

The CDR3 sequence: CASAGTGINYGYTF. CDR3 bases: TGCGCCAGCGCCGGGACAGGAATTAACTATGGCTACACCTTC. The rearrangement joins TRBV5-1 to TRBJ1-2, with 8 bases matching TRBD1. This CDR3 comprises 14 residues. V lost 7 bases, J lost 1 base, and 6 bases stayed unmatched. Germline V CDR1 and CDR2: SGHRS, YFSETQ.